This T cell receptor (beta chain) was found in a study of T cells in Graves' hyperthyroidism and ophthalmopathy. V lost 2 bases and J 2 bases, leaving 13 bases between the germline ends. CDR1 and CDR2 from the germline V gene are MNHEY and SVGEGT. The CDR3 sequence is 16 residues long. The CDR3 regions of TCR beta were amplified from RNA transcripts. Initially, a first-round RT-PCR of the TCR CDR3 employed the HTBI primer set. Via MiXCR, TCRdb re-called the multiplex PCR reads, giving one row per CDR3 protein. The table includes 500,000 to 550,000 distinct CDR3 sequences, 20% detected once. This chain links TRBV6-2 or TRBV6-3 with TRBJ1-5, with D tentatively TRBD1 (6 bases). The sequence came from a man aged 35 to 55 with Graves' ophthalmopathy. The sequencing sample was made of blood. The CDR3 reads CASSYGGGWGNQPQHF. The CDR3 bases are TGTGCCAGCAGTTACGGGGGGGGCTGGGGCAATCAGCCCCAGCATTTT.